The 22 T cell receptor beta chains given below trace back to one sample, sequenced in a study of early T cells in non-severe SARS-CoV-2 infection. One entry per CDR3 protein, called by TCRdb with MiXCR from the 5' RACE reads. The repertoire includes some 26,000 distinct CDR3 sequences, approximately 5% of them detected once, and 5% to 7.5% sits in the top ten. Sequencing used whole blood. The receptors originated from an adult who was a healthcare worker with PCR-confirmed SARS-CoV-2 infection or an uninfected control (not recorded which).

This clonotype was seen repeatedly, ten times or more. This chain links TRBV11-2 with TRBJ1-1; 8 bases map to TRBD1. V was clipped by 5 bases and J by 2 bases; unmatched bases: 10. Germline V lookup: CDR1 SGHAT, CDR2 FQNNGV. This CDR3 is 16 amino acids long. CDR3 sequence (DNA): TGTGCCAGCAGCACTATTAGGACAGGGCTAAACACTGAAGCTTTCTTT. Residues: CASSTIRTGLNTEAFF.

There are a few counts of this clonotype. The gene calls are TRBV6-6 and TRBJ2-7; D is possibly TRBD1 (5 bases). The CDR3 has 14 residues. Looked up from germline, CDR1 is MNHNY and CDR2 is SVGAGI (reference sequence). Trimming shortened V by 2 bases and J by 6 bases, and 14 bases separated the two germline ends. CDR3 amino acids: CASSYQGERSEQYF. DNA for the CDR3: TGTGCCAGCAGTTACCAAGGGGAAAGAAGCGAGCAGTACTTC.

This clonotype was detected many times. This chain uses TRBV27 with TRBJ2-1; D unclear. V lost 8 bases, J lost 0 bases, and 11 bases lay in between. The V gene's germline CDR1 is MNHEY and CDR2 SMNVEV (reference sequence). CDR3 length: 14 amino acids. This CDR3 is CASRRGNSYNEQFF. The CDR3 DNA reads as TGTGCCAGCCGACGCGGTAACTCCTACAATGAGCAGTTCTTC.

Many counts were recorded for this clonotype. The rearrangement links TRBV7-3 to TRBJ1-1; D call uncertain. The CDR3 is 14 amino acids. Trimming took off 2 bases at V and 1 base at J, with 8 bases between the two ends. Germline assignment: CDR1 SGHTA and CDR2 FQGTGA. The DNA for the CDR3 is TGTGCCAGCAGCTTATTTGGCCAGAACACTGAAGCTTTCTTT. Translation gives CASSLFGQNTEAFF. The variable domain in full, with the rest retrieved from reference TRBV7-3 and TRBJ1-1, is GAGVSQTPSNKVTEKGKYVELRCDPISGHTALYWYRQSLGQGPEFLIYFQGTGAADDSGLPNDRFFAVRPEGSVSTLKIQRTERGDSAVYLCASSLFGQNTEAFFGQGTRLTVV.

This clonotype was detected ten times or more. The rearrangement joins TRBV20-1 to TRBJ1-5, with D possibly TRBD1 on 5 matching bases. This CDR3 region has 15 residues. CDR1 and CDR2 from the germline V gene are DFQATT and SNEGSKA (reference sequence). V lost 1 base, J lost 4 bases, and 14 bases lay in between. CDR3 nucleotide sequence: TGCAGTGCTAGAGGTGGGGCAGGTTTGAATCAGCCCCAGCATTTT. Its translation is CSARGGAGLNQPQHF.

This chain connects TRBV12-3 or TRBV12-4 to TRBJ1-2; the D is unclear. CDR3 size: 12 residues. Trimming removed 3 bases from V and 7 bases from J, with 9 bases in between. The CDR3 sequence is CASSFPYGGYTF. Here the CDR3 DNA reads TGTGCCAGCAGTTTCCCGTATGGTGGCTACACCTTC.

This clonotype was seen a few times. This sequence joins TRBV20-1 and TRBJ1-5; D is unresolved. CDR1 DFQATT and CDR2 SNEGSKA come from the germline V gene (reference sequence). The CDR3 has 14 residues. Trimming removed 3 bases from V and 4 bases from J, with 13 bases in between. CDR3 sequence (DNA): TGCAGTGCTAGTGAGGGCTTTCGGAATCAGCCCCAGCATTTT. This sequence encodes CSASEGFRNQPQHF.

This clonotype was counted at least ten times. The chain has TRBV5-6 and TRBJ1-6, with TRBD1 matching over 8 bases. V shed 2 bases, J shed 11 bases, and the junction held 3 bases outside the gene matches. The CDR3 extends over 13 amino acids. The germline V gene has CDR1 SGHDT and CDR2 YYEEEE. The CDR3 is CASSFGQGPPLHF. The CDR3 coding sequence is TGTGCCAGCAGCTTCGGACAGGGACCACCCCTCCACTTT.

This clonotype was detected ten times or more. The genes are TRBV5-1 and TRBJ1-4; D is unresolved. Trimming cost V 2 bases and J 0 bases, with 5 bases left between them. The CDR3 has 14 residues. From germline, CDR1 is SGHRS and CDR2 YFSETQ. This CDR3 is CASSLKATNEKLFF. The DNA of the CDR3 is TGCGCCAGCAGCTTAAAAGCAACTAATGAAAAACTGTTTTTT.

On this clonotype itself: A much larger clonotype is one base distant, so this may be a read error. This CDR3 is missing its conserved last phenylalanine or tryptophan, likely due to a read error. The V gene is TRBV5-6, the J gene TRBJ1-6; 8 bases map to TRBD1. Trimming removed 2 bases from V and 11 bases from J; junction bases left unmatched: 3. Germline CDR1 and CDR2: SGHDT and YYEEEE. The CDR3 loop spans 13 amino acids. The CDR3 is CASSFGQGPPLHS. The DNA for the CDR3 is TGTGCCAGCAGCTTCGGACAGGGACCACCCCTCCACTCT.

This clonotype is medium-sized (0.01 to 0.1%) by share. The chain uses TRBV7-9 and TRBJ2-7, with D possibly TRBD2 on 5 matching bases. Germline assignment: CDR1 SEHNR and CDR2 FQNEAQ (reference sequence). This CDR3 comprises 16 residues. The V and J ends lost 1 base and 2 bases respectively, with 15 bases between them. This CDR3 is CASSLEAGIAPYEQYF. The DNA for the CDR3 is TGTGCCAGCAGCTTAGAAGCCGGGATCGCTCCCTACGAGCAGTACTTC.

This clonotype was observed a few times. The J gene is TRBJ2-7, the V gene TRBV28; possibly TRBD1 for D (7 bases). Germline V CDR1 and CDR2: MDHEN, SYDVKM. The V gene lost 6 bases and the J gene lost 1 base, with 16 bases spanning the gap. The CDR3 totals 15 residues. In DNA, the CDR3 is TGTGCCAGCAGCCCGCCGGGGGACAGATCCTACGAGCAGTACTTC. Translation gives CASSPPGDRSYEQYF.

This clonotype was counted many times. The chain links TRBV28 to TRBJ1-1; 12 positions agree with TRBD1. Germline trimming cut 0 bases from V and 7 bases from J; bases unmatched to any gene: 3. The CDR3 is 15 residues long. CDR1 and CDR2 from the germline V gene are MDHEN and SYDVKM. Here the CDR3 reads CASSLWGQGAIEAFF. The DNA of the CDR3 is TGTGCCAGCAGTTTATGGGGACAGGGGGCGATTGAAGCTTTCTTT.

The chain joins TRBV20-1 to TRBJ2-2; a weak D match, TRBD1 (5 bases). V lost 5 bases to trimming and J lost 0 bases, with 13 bases between them. CDR1 and CDR2 from the germline V gene are DFQATT and SNEGSKA (reference sequence). CDR3 length equals 15 residues. CDR3 protein: CSAGPTAPNTGELFF. For the CDR3, the DNA is TGCAGTGCTGGACCGACAGCGCCGAACACCGGGGAGCTGTTTTTT.

This clonotype was observed at least ten times. The chain has TRBV28 and TRBJ2-4; weak D call: TRBD2 (5 bases). The CDR3 covers 15 residues. The V and J ends lost 2 bases and 0 bases respectively, with 8 bases between them. Per germline, CDR1 MDHEN and CDR2 SYDVKM. The CDR3 spells CASSLGGAAKNIQYF. In nucleotides, the CDR3 is TGTGCCAGCAGTTTAGGAGGTGCAGCCAAAAACATTCAGTACTTC.

This sequence joins TRBV28 and TRBJ1-5; TRBD1 agrees at 8 bases. The V segment lost 1 base and the J segment 0 bases; nucleotides outside the gene matches: 5. This CDR3 is 17 amino acids long. Germline loops: CDR1 MDHEN, CDR2 SYDVKM. The CDR3 here is CASSLYRGTHSNQPQHF. DNA for the CDR3: TGTGCCAGCAGTTTATACAGGGGGACCCATAGCAATCAGCCCCAGCATTTT.

This clonotype was detected a few times. The chain couples TRBV3-1 to TRBJ2-3; 9 bases map to TRBD1. The V segment lost 5 bases and the J segment 6 bases; nucleotides outside the gene matches: 9. The V gene's germline CDR1 is LGHDT and CDR2 YNNKEL (reference sequence). The CDR3 covers 15 residues. In DNA form, the CDR3 reads TGTGCCAGCAGCACCCGGGGACAGGGTTCTGATACGCAGTATTTT. This gives the protein CASSTRGQGSDTQYF.

This clonotype was picked up a small number of times. The rearrangement joins TRBV18 to TRBJ1-1, with D uncertain. Germline V lookup: CDR1 KGHSH, CDR2 LQKENI. This CDR3 has 14 residues. V was trimmed by 6 bases and J by 4 bases, leaving 15 bases between them. CDR3 loop: CASSPHPRTTEAFF. DNA for the CDR3: TGTGCCAGCTCGCCGCATCCTAGAACCACTGAAGCTTTCTTT. Variable domain in full (rest from reference TRBV18 and TRBJ1-1): NAGVMQNPRHLVRRRGQEARLRCSPMKGHSHVYWYRQLPEEGLKFMVYLQKENIIDESGMPKERFSAEFPKEGPSILRIQQVVRGDSAAYFCASSPHPRTTEAFFGQGTRLTVV.

This chain connects TRBV7-2 to TRBJ2-7; the D gene is possibly TRBD1 (6 bases). Germline V gives CDR1 SGHTA, CDR2 FQGNSA. The V and J ends lost 6 bases and 4 bases respectively, with 16 bases between them. The CDR3 sequence is 14 residues long. CDR3 DNA sequence: TGTGCCAGCAGTTACCAGGGGATTGGTTACGAGCAGTACTTC. Translating gives CASSYQGIGYEQYF.

This clonotype was counted at least ten times. The rearrangement links TRBV12-3 or TRBV12-4 to TRBJ2-7; the match to TRBD2 covers 11 bases. The CDR3 is 14 residues long. V was clipped by 3 bases and J by 6 bases; unmatched bases: 4. CDR3 amino acids: CASSFGLAGGEQYF. The CDR3 coding sequence is TGTGCCAGCAGTTTTGGGCTAGCGGGAGGCGAGCAGTACTTC.

In this sample, this clonotype turned up a few times. The rearrangement uses TRBV19 and TRBJ2-1; D gene ambiguous. CDR1 and CDR2 from the germline V gene are LNHDA and SQIVND (reference sequence). V gave up 3 bases and J gave up 9 bases, with 9 bases separating them. CDR3 size: 12 residues. The CDR3 DNA follows: TGTGCCAGTAGTATGGTGTGGGGTGAGCAGTTCTTC. Residues: CASSMVWGEQFF.

The sample holds many counts of this clonotype. This chain joins TRBV12-3 or TRBV12-4 and TRBJ1-2; 8 bases map to TRBD1. This CDR3 comprises 13 residues. V shed 5 bases, J shed 4 bases, and the junction held 3 bases outside the gene matches. In nucleotides, the CDR3 is TGTGCCAGCAGTCCCACAGGGGGCTATGGCTACACCTTC. Protein sequence: CASSPTGGYGYTF.